This T cell receptor beta chain was identified during a study of blood T cell repertoires in COVID-19. Study overall: Acute-phase and convalescent COVID-19 samples originated in the United States, Italy and Spain. Sample material is recorded as cDNA or gDNA derived from T cells, B-cell-depleted T cells, or PBMCs.

The germline CDR1 and CDR2 sequences are LNHDA and SQIVND (reference sequence). The V and J ends lost 5 bases and 4 bases respectively, with 15 bases between them. This CDR3 has 15 residues. Here immunoSEQ multiplex PCR was the method, and the copy in TCRdb shows in-frame clones only, minus some. The sample includes about 160,000 clones, roughly nine tenths of them seen just once. The chain couples TRBV19 to TRBJ2-4; maybe TRBD1 (7 bases). The material sequenced was peripheral blood. The TCR sequence derives from a woman in her seventies with acute or convalescent COVID-19. The DNA of the CDR3 is TGTGCCAGTAGTGGGGGGACGGACAGGAAAAACATTCAGTACTTC. Amino acid sequence: CASSGGTDRKNIQYF.